This TCR beta chain derives from a study of technical replicates of blood from a handful of donors. Sequencing used immunoSEQ multiplex PCR; TCRdb keeps in-frame clones, though not all of them. The data hold about 90,000 clones, with approximately 90% observed a single time. The CDR3 loop spans 16 amino acids. The germline V gene encodes CDR1 MGHRA and CDR2 YSYEKL. V lost 0 bases and J lost 6, with 18 bases in between. The chain employs TRBV4-1 and TRBJ2-7, with D perhaps TRBD2 (6 bases). The specimen was T cells isolated from PBMCs. The source is a human donor in good health. This CDR3 is CASSQDAFRGNSEQYF. The CDR3 DNA is TGCGCCAGCAGCCAAGATGCTTTCCGGGGGAACTCCGAGCAGTACTTC.